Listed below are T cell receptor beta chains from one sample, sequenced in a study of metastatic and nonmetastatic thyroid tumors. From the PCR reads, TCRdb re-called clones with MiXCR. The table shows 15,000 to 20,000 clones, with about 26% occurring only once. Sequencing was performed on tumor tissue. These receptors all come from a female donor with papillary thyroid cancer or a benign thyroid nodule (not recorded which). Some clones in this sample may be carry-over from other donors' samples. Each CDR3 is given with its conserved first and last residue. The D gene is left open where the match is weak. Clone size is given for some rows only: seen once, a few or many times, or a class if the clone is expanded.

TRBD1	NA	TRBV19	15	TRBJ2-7	CASIFPGQVLYEQYF	TGTGCCAGTATCTTTCCGGGACAGGTCCTCTACGAGCAGTACTTC
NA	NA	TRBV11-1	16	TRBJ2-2	CASSAWGTRNTGELFF	TGTGCCAGCAGCGCTTGGGGGACAAGGAACACCGGGGAGCTGTTTTTT
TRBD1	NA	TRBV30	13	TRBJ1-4	CAWDRDRGEKLFF	TGTGCCTGGGACCGGGACAGGGGGGAAAAACTGTTTTTT
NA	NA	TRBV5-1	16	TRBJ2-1	CASSPSGLGLGNEQFF	TGCGCCAGCAGCCCATCGGGACTGGGTTTGGGTAATGAGCAGTTCTTC
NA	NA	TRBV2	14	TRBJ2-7	CATTRLSVAHEQYF	TGTGCCACCACACGACTGTCCGTCGCCCACGAGCAGTACTTC
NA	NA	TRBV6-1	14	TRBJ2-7	CAIAPSWWGNEQYF	TGTGCCATCGCTCCTAGCTGGTGGGGAAACGAGCAGTACTTC
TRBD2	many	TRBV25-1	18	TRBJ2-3	CASSDMGLAGVGTDTQYF	TGTGCCAGCAGTGATATGGGACTAGCGGGAGTGGGCACAGATACGCAGTATTTT
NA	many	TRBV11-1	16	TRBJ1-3	CASSLVGQGPGNTIYF	TGTGCCAGCAGCTTAGTTGGGCAGGGCCCAGGAAACACCATATATTTT
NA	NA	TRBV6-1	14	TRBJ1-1	CASRVTVANTEAFF	TGTGCCAGCAGGGTGACAGTGGCCAACACTGAAGCTTTCTTT
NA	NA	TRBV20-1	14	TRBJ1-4	CSANSASTNEKLFF	TGCAGTGCTAACAGCGCCTCAACTAATGAAAAACTGTTTTTT
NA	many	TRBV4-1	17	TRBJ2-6	CASSQESYRAGANVLTF	TGCGCCAGCAGCCAAGAGAGTTACAGGGCTGGGGCCAACGTCCTGACTTTC
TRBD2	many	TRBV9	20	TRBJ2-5	CASSVGPGTSGGPREETQYF	TGTGCCAGCAGCGTAGGCCCCGGGACTAGCGGGGGGCCGAGAGAAGAGACCCAGTACTTC
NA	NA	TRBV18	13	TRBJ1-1	CASSPGLNTEAFF	TGTGCCAGCTCACCGGGTTTGAACACTGAAGCTTTCTTT
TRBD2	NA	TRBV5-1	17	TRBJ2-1	CASSLVLIWAGGNEQFF	TGCGCCAGCAGCTTGGTCCTTATCTGGGCCGGGGGGAATGAGCAGTTCTTC
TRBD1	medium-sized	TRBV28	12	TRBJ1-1	CASSFGQAEAFF	TGTGCCAGCAGTTTTGGACAGGCAGAAGCTTTCTTT
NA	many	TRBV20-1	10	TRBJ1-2	CSATGPPVIF	TGCAGTGCCACGGGGCCCCCGGTGATCTTC
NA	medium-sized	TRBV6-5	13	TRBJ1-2	CASSYRDYYGYTF	TGTGCCAGCAGTTACCGGGATTATTATGGCTACACCTTC
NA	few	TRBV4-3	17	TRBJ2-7	CASSLGGGTGVPYEQYF	TGCGCCAGCAGCTTGGGGGGGGGTACAGGGGTACCCTACGAGCAGTACTTC
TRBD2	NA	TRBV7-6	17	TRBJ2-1	CASSTRLAGTYYNEQFF	TGTGCCAGCAGCACCCGACTAGCGGGGACCTACTACAATGAGCAGTTCTTC
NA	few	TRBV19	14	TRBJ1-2	CASTTWDGNGGYTF	TGTGCCAGTACCACCTGGGACGGGAACGGTGGCTACACCTTC
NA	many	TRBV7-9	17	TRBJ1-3	CASSPLPGLNSGNTIYF	TGTGCCAGCAGCCCACTACCGGGACTCAACTCTGGAAACACCATATATTTT
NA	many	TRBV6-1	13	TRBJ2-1	CASGGRAVDEQFF	TGTGCCAGCGGGGGCAGGGCGGTCGATGAGCAGTTCTTC
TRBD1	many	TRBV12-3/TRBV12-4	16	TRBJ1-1	CASSLVYRGFDTEAFF	TGTGCCAGCAGTTTAGTGTACAGGGGGTTTGACACTGAAGCTTTCTTT
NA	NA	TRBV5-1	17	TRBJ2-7	CASSWLSPVHGPYEQYF	TGCGCCAGCAGCTGGCTATCCCCGGTACACGGTCCTTACGAGCAGTACTTC
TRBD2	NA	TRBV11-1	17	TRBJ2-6	CASILAAGGTGANVLTF	TGTGCCAGCATCTTAGCCGCGGGAGGTACCGGGGCCAACGTCCTGACTTTC
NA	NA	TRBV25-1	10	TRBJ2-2	CASSSGELFF	TGTGCCAGCAGTTCCGGGGAGCTGTTTTTT
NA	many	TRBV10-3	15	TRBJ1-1	CAISQRTVVNTEAFF	TGTGCCATCAGCCAAAGGACAGTTGTGAACACTGAAGCTTTCTTT
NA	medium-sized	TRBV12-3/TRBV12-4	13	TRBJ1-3	CASSLVLRDTIYF	TGTGCCAGCAGTTTAGTCCTACGGGACACCATATATTTT
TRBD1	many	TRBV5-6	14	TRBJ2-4	CASRTGTVGNIQYF	TGTGCCAGCAGAACCGGGACAGTAGGAAACATTCAGTACTTC
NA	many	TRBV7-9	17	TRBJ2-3	CASNTNLRAGAGDTQYF	TGTGCCAGCAACACGAACCTTAGGGCAGGGGCGGGAGATACGCAGTATTTT
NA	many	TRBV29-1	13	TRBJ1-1	CSVHHRGNTEAFF	TGCAGCGTTCATCACCGAGGAAACACTGAAGCTTTCTTT
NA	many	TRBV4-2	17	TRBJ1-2	CASSHLGRGRATYGYTF	TGTGCCAGCAGCCACTTAGGGAGGGGCAGGGCCACCTATGGCTACACCTTC
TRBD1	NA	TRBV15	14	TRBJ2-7	CATSPGQEITEQYF	TGTGCCACCAGCCCGGGACAGGAGATAACCGAGCAGTACTTC